This T cell receptor (beta chain) was sequenced during a study of T cells in Graves' hyperthyroidism and ophthalmopathy. From germline, CDR1 is SGHTA and CDR2 FQGNSA. V lost 3 bases, J lost 4 bases, and 9 bases lay in between. CDR3 length: 13 amino acids. Amplification yielded TCR beta CDR3 regions, with RNA transcripts as the source. A set of HTBI primers served as the primers for a first-round RT-PCR of the TCR CDR3. TCRdb recomputed calls from the multiplex PCR reads with MiXCR, one row per CDR3 protein. The data hold more than 500,000 distinct CDR3 sequences, with roughly 14% observed a single time.

The clonotype was recovered from a middle-aged woman with Graves' ophthalmopathy. Material for sequencing was blood. This chain links TRBV7-2 with TRBJ1-1; D ambiguous. This CDR3 reads CASSFRVATEAFF. The DNA of the CDR3 is TGTGCCAGCAGCTTTAGGGTGGCCACTGAAGCTTTCTTT.